This TCR beta chain came from a study of shared clonotypes between healthy human individuals. Turning to this clone: A read error may be the cause here, since a much bigger clone is one base away.

The V gene lost 2 bases and the J gene lost 3 bases, with 0 bases spanning the gap. The CDR3 covers 11 residues. Germline assignment: CDR1 SGHTA and CDR2 FQGNSA. DNA input for the unsorted PBMC replicate PCRs was 250 to 350 ng, roughly 33,000 T cell genomes. Original methodology: Filtering was not the same, since immunoSEQ gave junction-only sequences without quality scores. The assay was immunoSEQ multiplex PCR, and TCRdb's table has in-frame clones only and misses some. For V, J and clone size, that table is used; D and trimming come from the DNA. This table has a few hundred thousand clones, roughly four fifths appearing once.

Material: PBMCs. The genes are TRBV7-2 and TRBJ2-3; D ambiguous. The sequence was collected from a woman aged 40-49 years in good health. Some clones in this sample may be carry-over from other donors' samples. CDR3 amino acids: CASSLTDTQYF. The CDR3 DNA sequence: TGTGCCAGCAGCTTAACAGATACGCAGTATTTT.